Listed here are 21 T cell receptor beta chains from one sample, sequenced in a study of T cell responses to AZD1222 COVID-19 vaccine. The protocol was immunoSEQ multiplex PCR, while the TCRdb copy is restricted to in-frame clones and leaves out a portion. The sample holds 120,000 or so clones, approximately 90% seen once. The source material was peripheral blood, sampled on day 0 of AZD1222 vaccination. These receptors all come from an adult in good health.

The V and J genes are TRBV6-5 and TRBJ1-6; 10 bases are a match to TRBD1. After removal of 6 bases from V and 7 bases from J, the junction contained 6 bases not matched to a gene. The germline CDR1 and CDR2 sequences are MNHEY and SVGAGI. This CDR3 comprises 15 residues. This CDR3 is CASSRQGALNSPLHF. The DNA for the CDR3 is TGTGCCAGCAGCCGACAGGGGGCGTTAAATTCACCCCTCCACTTT.

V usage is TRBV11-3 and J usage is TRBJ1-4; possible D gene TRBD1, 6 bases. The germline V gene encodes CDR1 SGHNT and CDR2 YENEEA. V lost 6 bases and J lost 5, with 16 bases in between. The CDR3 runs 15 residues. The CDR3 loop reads CASRYTGSRNEKLFF. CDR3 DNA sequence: TGTGCCAGCAGATACACAGGGAGTAGAAATGAAAAACTGTTTTTT.

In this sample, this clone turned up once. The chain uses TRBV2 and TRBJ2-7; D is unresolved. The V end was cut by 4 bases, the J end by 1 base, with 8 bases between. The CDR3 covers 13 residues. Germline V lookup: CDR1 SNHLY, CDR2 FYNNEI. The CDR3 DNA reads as TGTGCCAGCAGTGTAGACGGATCCTACGAGCAGTACTTC. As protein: CASSVDGSYEQYF.

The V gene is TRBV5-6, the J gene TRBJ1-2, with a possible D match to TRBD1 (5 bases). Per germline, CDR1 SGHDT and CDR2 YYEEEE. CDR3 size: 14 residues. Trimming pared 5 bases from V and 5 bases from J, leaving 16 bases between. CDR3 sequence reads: CASSSRGGAYGYTF. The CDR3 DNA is TGTGCCAGCAGTTCCCGAGGAGGGGCTTATGGCTACACCTTC.

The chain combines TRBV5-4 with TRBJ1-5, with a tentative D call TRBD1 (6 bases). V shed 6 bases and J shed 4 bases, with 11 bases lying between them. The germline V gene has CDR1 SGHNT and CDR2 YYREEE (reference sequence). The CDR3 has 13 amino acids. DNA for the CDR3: TGTGCCAGCAATCCGGGACAAAATCAGCCCCAGCATTTT. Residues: CASNPGQNQPQHF. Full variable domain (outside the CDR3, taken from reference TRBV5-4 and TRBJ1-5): ETGVTQSPTHLIKTRGQQVTLRCSSQSGHNTVSWYQQALGQGPQFIFQYYREEENGRGNFPPRFSGLQFPNYSSELNVNALELDDSALYLCASNPGQNQPQHFGDGTRLSIL.

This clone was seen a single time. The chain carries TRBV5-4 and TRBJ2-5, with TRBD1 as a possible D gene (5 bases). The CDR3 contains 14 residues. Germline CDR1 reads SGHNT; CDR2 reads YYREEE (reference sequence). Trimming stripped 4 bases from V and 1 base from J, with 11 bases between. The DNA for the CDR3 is TGTGCCAGCAGCCATACAGGAATCCAAGAGACCCAGTACTTC. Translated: CASSHTGIQETQYF. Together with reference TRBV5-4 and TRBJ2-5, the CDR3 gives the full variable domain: ETGVTQSPTHLIKTRGQQVTLRCSSQSGHNTVSWYQQALGQGPQFIFQYYREEENGRGNFPPRFSGLQFPNYSSELNVNALELDDSALYLCASSHTGIQETQYFGPGTRLLVL.

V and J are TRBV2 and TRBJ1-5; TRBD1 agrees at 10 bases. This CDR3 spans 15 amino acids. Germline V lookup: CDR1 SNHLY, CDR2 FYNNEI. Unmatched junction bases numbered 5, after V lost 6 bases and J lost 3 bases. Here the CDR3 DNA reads TGTGCCAGCAGCGGACAGGGGGATGACAATCAGCCCCAGCATTTT. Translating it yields CASSGQGDDNQPQHF. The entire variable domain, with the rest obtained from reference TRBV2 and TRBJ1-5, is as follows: EPEVTQTPSHQVTQMGQEVILRCVPISNHLYFYWYRQILGQKVEFLVSFYNNEISEKSEIFDDQFSVERPDGSNFTLKIRSTKLEDSAMYFCASSGQGDDNQPQHFGDGTRLSIL.

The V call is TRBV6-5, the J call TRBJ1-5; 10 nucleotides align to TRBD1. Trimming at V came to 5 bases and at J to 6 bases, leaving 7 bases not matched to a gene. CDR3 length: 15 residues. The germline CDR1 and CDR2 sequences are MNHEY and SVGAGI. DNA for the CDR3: TGTGCCAGCAGTCGGGGGACAGGGGCGGGTCAGCCCCAGCATTTT. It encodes CASSRGTGAGQPQHF.

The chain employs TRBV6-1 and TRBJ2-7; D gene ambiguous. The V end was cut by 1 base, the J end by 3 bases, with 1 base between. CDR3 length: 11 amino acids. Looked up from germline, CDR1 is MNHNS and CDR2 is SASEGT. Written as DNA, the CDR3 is TGTGCCAGCAGTGAAGGCTACGAGCAGTACGTC. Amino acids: CASSEGYEQYV.

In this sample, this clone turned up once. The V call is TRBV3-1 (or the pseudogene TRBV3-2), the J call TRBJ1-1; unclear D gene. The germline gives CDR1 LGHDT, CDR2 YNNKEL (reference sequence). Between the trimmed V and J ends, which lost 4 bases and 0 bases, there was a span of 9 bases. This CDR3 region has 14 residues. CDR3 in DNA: TGTGCCAGCAGCCCGAGAGGCATGAACACTGAAGCTTTCTTT. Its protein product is CASSPRGMNTEAFF.

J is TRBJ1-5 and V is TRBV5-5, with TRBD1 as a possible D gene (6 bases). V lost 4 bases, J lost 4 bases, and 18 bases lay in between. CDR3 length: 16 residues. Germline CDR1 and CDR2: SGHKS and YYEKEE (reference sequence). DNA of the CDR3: TGTGCCAGCAGCCTATTAGGGCCAGGGGCAAATCAGCCCCAGCATTTT. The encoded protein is CASSLLGPGANQPQHF.

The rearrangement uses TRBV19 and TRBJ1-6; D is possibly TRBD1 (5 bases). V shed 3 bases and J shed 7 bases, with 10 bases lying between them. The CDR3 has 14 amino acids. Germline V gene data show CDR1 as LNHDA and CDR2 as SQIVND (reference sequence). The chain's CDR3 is CASSILGQNSPLHF. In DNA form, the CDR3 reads TGTGCCAGTAGTATCTTGGGGCAGAATTCACCCCTCCACTTT.

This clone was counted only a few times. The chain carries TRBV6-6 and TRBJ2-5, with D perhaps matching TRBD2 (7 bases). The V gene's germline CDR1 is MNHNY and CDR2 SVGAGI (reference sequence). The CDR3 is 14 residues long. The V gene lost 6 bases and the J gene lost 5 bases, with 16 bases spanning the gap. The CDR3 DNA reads TGTGCCAGCAGGCCGGGGGGCAGGGGTGAGACCCAGTACTTC. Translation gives CASRPGGRGETQYF.

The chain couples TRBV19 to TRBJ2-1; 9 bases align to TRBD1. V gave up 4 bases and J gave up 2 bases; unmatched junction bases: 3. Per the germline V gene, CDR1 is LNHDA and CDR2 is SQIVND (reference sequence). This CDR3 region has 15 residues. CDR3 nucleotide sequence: TGTGCCAGTAGTAAAGGACAGGGGACCTACAATGAGCAGTTCTTC. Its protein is CASSKGQGTYNEQFF.

The CDR3 nucleotides read TGCAGTGCTAGTGTCAGCGGCACAGATACGCAGTATTTT. Its protein is CSASVSGTDTQYF. The chain uses TRBV20-1 and TRBJ2-3, with D uncertain. The CDR3 is 13 amino acids. Trimming took 3 bases from V and 1 from J, leaving 8 bases between them. Germline CDR1 reads DFQATT; CDR2 reads SNEGSKA (reference sequence).

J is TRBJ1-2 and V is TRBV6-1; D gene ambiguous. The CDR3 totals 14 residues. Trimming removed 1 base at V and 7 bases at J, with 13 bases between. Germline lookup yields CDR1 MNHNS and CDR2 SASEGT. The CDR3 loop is CASSEETRGGGYTF. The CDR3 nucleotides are TGTGCCAGCAGTGAAGAGACCCGGGGAGGTGGCTACACCTTC.

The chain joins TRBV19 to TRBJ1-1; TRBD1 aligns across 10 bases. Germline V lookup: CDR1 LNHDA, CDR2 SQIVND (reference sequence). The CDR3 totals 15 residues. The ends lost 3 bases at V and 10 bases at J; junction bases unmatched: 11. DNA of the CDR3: TGTGCCAGTAGTATGATCCGACAGGGGGCACGGGGAGCTTTCTTT. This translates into CASSMIRQGARGAFF.

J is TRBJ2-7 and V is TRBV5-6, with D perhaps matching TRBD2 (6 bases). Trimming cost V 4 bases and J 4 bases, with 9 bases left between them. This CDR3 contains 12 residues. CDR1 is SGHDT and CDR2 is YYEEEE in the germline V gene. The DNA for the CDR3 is TGTGCCAGCAGCCTCGGACTATACGAGCAGTACTTC. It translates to CASSLGLYEQYF.

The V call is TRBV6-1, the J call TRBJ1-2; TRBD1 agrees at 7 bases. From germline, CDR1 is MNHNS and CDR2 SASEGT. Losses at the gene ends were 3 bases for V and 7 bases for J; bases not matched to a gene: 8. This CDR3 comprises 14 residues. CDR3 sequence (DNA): TGTGCCAGCAGTGACAGACAGGGCGTTAGTGGCTACACCTTC. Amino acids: CASSDRQGVSGYTF.

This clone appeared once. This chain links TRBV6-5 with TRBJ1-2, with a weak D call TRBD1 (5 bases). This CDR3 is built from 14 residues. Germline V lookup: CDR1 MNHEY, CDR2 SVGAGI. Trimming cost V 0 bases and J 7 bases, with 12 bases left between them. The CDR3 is CASSYSNQGSGYTF. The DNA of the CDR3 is TGTGCCAGCAGTTACTCCAACCAGGGCTCTGGCTACACCTTC.

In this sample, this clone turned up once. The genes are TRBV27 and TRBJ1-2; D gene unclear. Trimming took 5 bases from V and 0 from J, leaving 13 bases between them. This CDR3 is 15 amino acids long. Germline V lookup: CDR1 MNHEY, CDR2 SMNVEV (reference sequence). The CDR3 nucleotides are TGTGCCAGCAGTCTTCAAGGGTCAGCTAACTATGGCTACACCTTC. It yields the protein CASSLQGSANYGYTF.